This T cell receptor beta chain was captured in a study of shared clonotypes between healthy human individuals. This clone was counted once. Looked up from germline, CDR1 is KGHSH and CDR2 is LQKENI. V was cut by 3 bases and J by 4 bases, with 10 bases left in between. This CDR3 region has 14 residues. The repertoire was sequenced with immunoSEQ multiplex PCR; TCRdb's copy has only in-frame clones and lacks some. This table holds about a million clones, 70% to 85% found once. Material: memory CD4+ T cells from PBMCs. As for subset: CD45RA-negative fraction. The chain recombines TRBV18 with TRBJ2-1; a possible D gene is TRBD1 (5 bases). The source is a man between 18 and 29 years old in good health. Some clones in this sample may be carry-over from other donors' samples. CDR3: CASSPRQRYNEQFF. The DNA for the CDR3 is TGTGCCAGCTCACCGAGACAGAGATACAATGAGCAGTTCTTC.